This T cell receptor (beta chain) was sequenced for a study of cytomegalovirus exposure and HLA in healthy donors (dated by TCRdb to the late 2010s). The study in broad terms: An earlier analysis of fewer than 750 of the donors reported roughly 300 Gb of sequence data and 117 million unique TCR beta sequences obtained from approximately 180 million T cells. An early release covering over 500 HLA-typed donors comprised 250 to 350 gigabases of sequencing data and around 86 million unique TCR sequences. Of the roughly 400 genotyped donors, 75% to 85% were placed in the genetic ancestry cluster associated with self-reported Caucasian donors. The study aimed to test whether signatures of past pathogen exposure could be identified by cataloging public T cell receptors. The study profiled the T cell repertoires of 666 subjects by immunosequencing and related them to cytomegalovirus serostatus. Besides the first cohort of more than 650 subjects, a separate validation cohort made up of over a hundred different subjects was used. The study combined high-throughput TCR immunosequencing, statistical association of individual TCRs with disease status, and machine learning to predict cytomegalovirus infection status. In a later analysis, previously published TCR beta repertoires from several hundred donors were re-analyzed and high-resolution HLA genotyping was added so that TCR occurrence patterns could be studied. Rather than drawing on any new phenotypic data, the later analysis identified candidate immune exposures from TCR beta sequences and the way those sequences occurred across donors. In an earlier analysis of several hundred of the donors, high-throughput TCR beta sequencing was used to judge whether each TCR beta V gene segment behaved as functional or pseudogenic. Alongside the repertoire data, information on donor age, sex, ethnicity and CMV serostatus was compiled. A later genetic analysis used genome-wide SNP genotypes for about three fifths of the 666 donors, treating that subset as a discovery cohort. All discovery cohort repertoires had been generated on a single sequencing platform. HLA typing covered class I and class II loci at four-digit resolution. The number of typed donors differed by locus: about 629-630 for A, B, C, DRB1 and DQB1; approximately 530 for DQA1; about 600 for DPA1; and around 450 for DPB1. Four or five DR-DQ haplotypes were handled as single units for association and clustering because linkage in the cohort was strong. Among some 410 genotyped donors of the cohort, an average of about 240,000 unique TCR beta nucleotide sequences were sequenced per donor, roughly 20% of them non-productive. Overall study results and their limits: An earlier analysis of approximately 500 of the donors showed that most TCR beta V segments appeared in productive rearrangements either about 87% or about 30% of the time, which broadly matched IMGT annotations. Correlated functional status among segregating V segments might reflect linkage disequilibrium, but an unknown experimental factor could not be ruled out. CMV serostatus was the only immune exposure information available for the cohort. Some IMGT-functional V segments, including TRBV6-2 and TRBV6-3, could not be told apart with the 87-base-pair reads, so those segments were excluded. In a later analysis, the rate of TCR association differed among HLA loci, with DRB1 alleles having the most associated TCRs and HLA-C alleles having the fewest. A cluster of highly shared sequence variants was judged likely to represent a technical artifact of the sequencing pipeline. In this cohort, only TCR beta chains were sequenced, and detectable features were limited by the absence of alpha or paired-chain data. In vitro tests confirmed that a few of the cytomegalovirus-associated TCR beta chains recognize cytomegalovirus antigens. A further reported finding was that TCR beta sequences accurately predicted the HLA-A and HLA-B alleles for most subjects in the first cohort. According to a later analysis, most CMV-associated TCR beta chains appeared to be HLA-restricted, and the HLA associations seemed to be driven largely by CMV exposure. A later analysis found that HLA-associated TCR beta chains were more clonally expanded and had lower generation probabilities than equally common non-associated chains. In the study, some 160 TCR beta chains were listed as associated with cytomegalovirus. Compared with the roughly 710-donor mean, donors in an Asian-associated ancestry cluster had fewer N-insertions in productive TCRs, according to a later genetic analysis. HLA typing was unavailable for some donors at each locus, so association tests used only the typed subset. Most TCR sequences were observed very rarely across donors, whereas some public TCRs were present in many individuals. Assigning TCR associations to individual alleles was difficult when HLA alleles, especially DR and DQ, strongly co-occurred. An association between a missense DCLRE1C variant and V-gene and J-gene trimming of TCR beta chains was found in a later genetic analysis and replicated in an independent cohort. The earlier analysis of nearly 600 of the donors excluded roughly 16 rarely observed V segments, including chromosome 9 orphons, because counts were too low. The presence/absence analyses assumed that sequencing depth was roughly uniform across donors, and that assumption may not be true. A later analysis reported that several top co-occurrence clusters appeared linked to parvovirus B19, influenza, CMV and Epstein-Barr virus. The classifier was reported to diagnose cytomegalovirus status with high specificity and sensitivity in both the original and validation cohorts. It was suggested by the authors that the approach could potentially be generalized to other disease states and immunological phenotypes. A later analysis associated 15,000 or so TCR beta sequences with specific HLA alleles at a false discovery rate of 0.05.

Reading from cysteine to phenylalanine, the CDR3 counts 16 amino acids. Only CDR3 DNA remains: 48 bases, in frame from the first base. The CDR1 and CDR2 encoded by the germline V gene are MNHEY and SVGAGI. The germline ends are 16 bases apart after V is trimmed by 3 bases and J by 4 bases. Library generation was performed with the immunoSEQ multiplex PCR assay. The multiplex PCR relied on a mix of 60 forward primers for TCR Vbeta segments and 13 reverse primers for TCR Jbeta segments. Amplification of the CDR3 region of rearranged TCR beta genes was performed with a multiplex PCR assay on genomic DNA. The amplified TCR beta libraries were sequenced on the Illumina HiSeq System as 87-base-pair reads. Concerning the study's data processing: Across the 600 to 700 repertoires, a later analysis counted some 81 million unique TCR beta chains, 9.5 million to 12 million of which were shared by at least two donors. Raw reads were error-corrected and collapsed into unique sequences with a nearest-neighbor algorithm that merged closely related sequences to remove PCR and sequencing errors. Alignment of CDR3 sequences to IMGT reference sequences was used to assign V, D and J gene segments. For a sequence to be retained, a match of at least six nucleotides to both a V gene segment and a J gene segment was required. A rearrangement counted as productive if the CDR3 had no stop codons and remained in frame with V and J, and every other rearrangement counted as non-productive. CDR3 was defined by IMGT convention, running from the second conserved V-encoded cysteine to the conserved J-encoded phenylalanine. The earlier analysis of fewer than 700 of the donors excluded sequences that lacked an unambiguous match to a single V gene segment. In an earlier analysis of approximately 590 of the donors, a V segment was called functional when productive rearrangements were above 56.7%, and segregating when the standard deviation between donors exceeded 5%. A statistical classification framework was developed to diagnose cytomegalovirus status using the catalog of TCR beta chain sequences. A later analysis assigned V and J genes by comparing TCR nucleotide sequences with IMGT/GENE-DB human TR gene sequences. In a later analysis, CDR3 sequences and most-parsimonious VDJ recombination scenarios were assigned using the TCRdist pipeline. In a later analysis, each TCR beta chain was defined by its CDR3 amino acid sequence together with its V-gene family, and reads without a unique V-gene family were excluded. To address suspected cross-contamination and a sequencing artifact, a later analysis removed some 620 highly shared, low-generation-probability nucleotide sequences. A later analysis calculated a clonal expansion index for each public chain from normalized within-repertoire ranks of inferred template counts. Generation probabilities in a later analysis came from a VDJ recombination model fitted to out-of-frame rearrangements, and those results were checked against IGoR. Hypergeometric tests were used in a later analysis to score TCR-TCR, TCR-HLA and TCR-CMV co-occurrence, with a repertoire-size bias correction applied to the TCR pairs. To estimate false discovery rates, a later analysis permuted the HLA or CMV assignments 20 times. In a later analysis, co-occurring TCRs were grouped using DBSCAN, with TCRdist sequence similarity added in when clustering inside HLA-allele-positive subsets. For co-occurrence clustering, repertoires with fewer than 30,000 or more than 120,000 public chains were excluded, along with several repertoires with anomalous nucleotide sharing. TCRdb's version of the immuneACCESS table is confined to in-frame rearrangements and falls short of the full clone set. An unresolved V gene accounts for under half of the shortfall where checked; the remainder is of unknown origin. That table is the source of V, J and clone size, and D and trimming were worked out from the DNA. This sample is represented by about 190,000 clones; about 81% of them were singletons. More than 4% of the sample is in the top ten clones.

Worth noting for this clone: Which antigen it targets is not known. No qualities accompany the bases; no much larger clone lies one base away.

The cohort consisted of hundreds of healthy bone marrow donors. All cohort members were sampled while nominally healthy, although unrecorded immune exposures were likely present. The donor was CMV seropositive and was included in the group of 250 to 350 seropositive cohort members. Every donor gave a peripheral blood sample, and the peripheral blood mononuclear cells from that sample were used for TCR beta sequencing. Genomic DNA was extracted from the blood cell samples with the Qiagen DNeasy Blood Extraction Kit. The rearrangement joined TRBV6-5 to TRBJ2-1, and TRBD2 may be the D gene, going by 6 matching bases. This TCR was sampled from a man aged 25 to 45 in good health and CMV-seropositive. Sequenced sample: PBMCs. CDR3 region: CASSYGTRAGYNEQFF. The sequence in DNA is TGTGCCAGCAGTTATGGTACCCGGGCGGGGTACAATGAGCAGTTCTTC.